This T cell receptor beta chain comes out of a study of regulatory T cells in long-lasting Graves disease (dated by TCRdb to the early 2020s). With respect to the entire study: Patients with newly diagnosed Graves' disease had been on antithyroid drugs for under 3 months. A total of roughly 35 samples underwent TCR sequencing: approximately 13 from persistent and roughly 20 from newly diagnosed Graves' disease patients. The study took place in China and was registered as a clinical trial. Patients with persistent Graves' disease were compared with patients with newly diagnosed Graves' disease using TCR sequencing and RNA sequencing of peripheral blood.

The sample's time point, from its label and the paper: newly diagnosed GD, antithyroid drugs for less than 3 months. For both TCR sequencing and RNA sequencing, RNA was extracted from PBMCs using TRIzol. Graves' disease was diagnosed according to American Thyroid Association guidelines. Patients for the study were recruited at an endocrinology department in Xi'an, China. From each patient, 8 to 10 milliliters of peripheral blood was collected into an EDTA anticoagulant tube. Ficoll Paque Plus density gradient separation was used to isolate PBMCs, and no additional T cell sorting was done. An Agilent 2100 Bioanalyzer and agarose gel were used to check RNA quality, and a NanoDrop 2000 was used to measure RNA concentration. Receptor libraries were prepared by multiplex PCR. Instrument used: Illumina HiSeq 4000. CDR3 regions were amplified by Arm-PCR with iRepertoire HTBI primers to construct TCR beta libraries. PCR products were gel purified before sequencing. Processing in the source paper ran as follows. Gene usage analysis of CDR3 amino acid clonotypes relied on the approximately 68 TRBV and 14 TRBJ segments identified across samples. Filtered high-quality paired reads were merged into contigs using COPE and FqMerger. BLAST was used to align contigs to the IMGT TRBV, TRBD and TRBJ reference genes, and CDR3 was defined following IMGT. Any clonotype with a frequency above 0.1% was counted as a highly expanded clone. Shannon entropy was used to measure repertoire diversity, and the Gini coefficient was used to measure V-J evenness. A clonotype found in more than one individual was treated as public. Clones were called with MiXCR by TCRdb after fastp trimmed the public reads at Q25, and only in-frame beta chains were retained. Each CDR3 protein gets just one entry, which takes the most common genes and DNA from the rows behind it. The V and J calls, along with clone size, are taken from TCRdb and not from the paper's own processing. The sample table records more than 450,000 distinct CDR3 sequences; 12% of these occur just once. Together, the top ten hold roughly 9.3% of the sample.

This clonotype was observed many times. This receptor's antigen is unknown. It has no much larger one-base neighbor in the sample; base qualities were not kept. The paper as a whole reports these results and caveats: Only the TCR beta chain was sequenced and analyzed. Only peripheral blood was studied, because thyroid tissue, the primary lesion, was inaccessible. Persistent patients shared more public clonotypes among themselves (2,741) than newly diagnosed patients did (roughly 920). Persistent Graves' disease patients showed lower TCR Shannon entropy and fewer highly expanded clones than newly diagnosed patients, suggesting clonal expansion. As a limitation, the authors acknowledged that the small sample size may reduce accuracy.

These data were likewise used in another study, on T cells in Graves' hyperthyroidism and ophthalmopathy. As noted in the second study: Stable Graves' hyperthyroidism was defined as no progression to ophthalmopathy during 18 months of follow-up. Hyperthyroidism patients were newly diagnosed, had a disease duration of under 2 months, and were aged 18 to 65 years. Exclusion was applied to patients with uncontrolled infections, other autoimmune diseases, pregnancy or lactation. Diagnoses were established on the basis of clinical symptoms, serum thyroxine and TRAb, thyroid ultrasound, and orbital computed tomography. A first-round RT-PCR of the TCR CDR3 used the HTBI primer set with the Qiagen OneStep RT-PCR kit. Blood samples also contained most of the expanded thyroid clonotypes (frequency above 0.001), which suggests that blood repertoires may reflect thyroid immune responses. A model built on a 13 V-J signature distinguished ophthalmopathy from stable hyperthyroidism, reaching 87.88% sensitivity and 81.08% specificity in cross-validation and 80%/75% in testing. In validation, progression to ophthalmopathy was predicted by the model with 70.59% sensitivity and 72% to 85% specificity, a median of approximately 6.5 months before onset. To identify distinguishing TCR V-J signatures, a discovery cohort of 95 to 100 patients was used, comprising approximately 40 with Graves' ophthalmopathy and some 60 with stable Graves' hyperthyroidism. Prospective prediction of ophthalmopathy was tested in an independent validation cohort of 18 to 20 hyperthyroidism patients and 17 patients who later progressed to ophthalmopathy. The 75 to 100 discovery patients were divided at random into training and test sets in a 7:3 ratio. The study also compared thyroid tissue and blood T-cell repertoires from about six Graves' hyperthyroidism patients. After sampling, hyperthyroidism patients received methimazole starting at 30 mg daily, and ophthalmopathy patients received high-dose intravenous methylprednisolone. Libraries were constructed in a second round of multiplex PCR, after which size selection and purification were performed. Libraries were sequenced paired-end with 100 bp reads on an Illumina HiSeq2000. SOAPnuke was used to process the raw data, throwing out any read that contained adapters or uncalled bases, had a mean Phred below 15, or lacked an exact constant-primer or identifier match. High-quality paired reads were merged using COPE v1.2.5, and each unique nucleotide sequence was defined as a clonotype. Clonotypes were aligned to IMGT TRBV, TRBD and TRBJ reference segments using MiTCR v1.1. The analysis was restricted to V-J combinations with a frequency above 0.0001, which together covered 99% to 99.2% of the repertoires. The TCS score was defined as the ratio of F50 (clonal expansion) to E x V (chaos), calculated using BLOSUM62-based TCRdist between CDR3 peptides within each V-J. Welch's t-statistics and random forest reduced just over 500 V-J features to 13, which were used in a naive Bayes classifier (R e1071). No statistical method was used to set the sample size in advance, and investigators knew the group allocation. The paper describes TCR Vbeta CDR3 sequencing of around 140 peripheral blood samples, made up of 43 ophthalmopathy patients, roughly 80 hyperthyroidism patients and about 17 progressor patients.

This specimen was peripheral blood mononuclear cells (PBMCs), taken at new diagnosis, from a patient treated with antithyroid drugs. The sequence was collected from a woman in her 30s with Graves disease. Donor details come from another sample of the same person, matched by shared clones.

CDR3 region: CSARPGTSGRETQYF. The nucleotide sequence is given as TGCAGTGCTAGACCCGGGACTAGCGGGAGAGAGACCCAGTACTTC. The chain couples TRBV20-1 to TRBJ2-5; TRBD2 matches 14 bases in the middle. V loses 2 bases at its end and J loses 4 bases; junction bases beyond the gene matches: 3. The CDR3 sequence holds 15 residues, the cysteine and phenylalanine included. Here the CDR3 DNA is all that survives: 45 bases in frame from base 1. CDR1 DFQATT and CDR2 SNEGSKA are derived from the germline V gene (reference sequence).